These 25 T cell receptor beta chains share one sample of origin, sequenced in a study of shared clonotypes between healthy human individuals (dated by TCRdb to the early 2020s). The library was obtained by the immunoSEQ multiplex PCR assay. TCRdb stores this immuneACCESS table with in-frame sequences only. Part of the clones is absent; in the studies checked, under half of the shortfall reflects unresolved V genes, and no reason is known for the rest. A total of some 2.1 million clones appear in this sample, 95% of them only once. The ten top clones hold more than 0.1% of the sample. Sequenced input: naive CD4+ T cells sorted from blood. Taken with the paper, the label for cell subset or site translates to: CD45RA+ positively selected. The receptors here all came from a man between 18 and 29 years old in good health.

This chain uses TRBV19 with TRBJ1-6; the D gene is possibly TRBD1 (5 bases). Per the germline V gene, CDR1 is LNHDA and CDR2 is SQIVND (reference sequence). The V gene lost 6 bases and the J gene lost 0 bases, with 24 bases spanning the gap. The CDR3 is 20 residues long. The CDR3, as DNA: TGTGCCAGTAGCCGACAGAACCATGACAGAACTAGCTCCTATAATTCACCCCTCCACTTT. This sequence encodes CASSRQNHDRTSSYNSPLHF.

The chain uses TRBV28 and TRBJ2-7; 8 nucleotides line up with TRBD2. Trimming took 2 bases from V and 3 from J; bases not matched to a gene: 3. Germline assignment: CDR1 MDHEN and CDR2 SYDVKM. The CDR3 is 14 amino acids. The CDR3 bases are TGTGCCAGCAGTTTAGCGGGAGGTATCTACGAGCAGTACTTC. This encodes CASSLAGGIYEQYF.

The CDR3 protein is CASSSRPKTETQYF. The CDR3 coding sequence is TGTGCCAGCAGCTCCCGACCCAAAACGGAGACCCAGTACTTC. This chain connects TRBV5-5 to TRBJ2-5, with D unresolved. CDR1 SGHKS and CDR2 YYEKEE come from the germline V gene (reference sequence). This CDR3 comprises 14 residues. The germline V and J ends were trimmed by 3 bases and 5 bases, with 14 bases remaining between them.

The CDR3 DNA is TGTGCCATCAGTGAGATCCGTATCGATGGCTACACCTTC. Translated, it gives CAISEIRIDGYTF. The chain recombines TRBV10-3 with TRBJ1-2; D ambiguous. Per the germline V gene, CDR1 is ENHRY and CDR2 is SYGVKD. CDR3 length: 13 amino acids. V was trimmed by 2 bases and J by 6 bases, leaving 10 bases between them.

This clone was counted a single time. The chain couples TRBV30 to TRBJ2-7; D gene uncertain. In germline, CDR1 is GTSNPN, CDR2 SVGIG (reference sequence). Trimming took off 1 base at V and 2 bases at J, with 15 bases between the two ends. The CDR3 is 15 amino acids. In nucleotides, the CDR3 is TGTGCCTGGAGTGCCCCTAGAATCCTGACCTACGAGCAGTACTTC. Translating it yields CAWSAPRILTYEQYF.

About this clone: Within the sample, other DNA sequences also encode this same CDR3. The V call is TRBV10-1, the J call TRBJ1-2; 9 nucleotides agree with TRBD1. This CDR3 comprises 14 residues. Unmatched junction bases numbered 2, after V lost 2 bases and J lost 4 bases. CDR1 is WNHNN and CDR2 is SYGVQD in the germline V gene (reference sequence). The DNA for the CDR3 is TGCGCCAGCAGTGAGCCGACAGGGGGCTATGGCTACACCTTC. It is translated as CASSEPTGGYGYTF.

The CDR3 loop is CASSPGTRDEQYF. Written as DNA, the CDR3 is TGTGCCAGCAGCCCAGGGACTAGGGACGAGCAGTACTTC. J is TRBJ2-7 and V is TRBV7-6, with 8 bases identical to TRBD2. Germline CDR1 and CDR2: SGHVS and FNYEAQ. V shed 5 bases, J shed 5 bases, and the junction held 5 bases outside the gene matches. This CDR3 has 13 amino acids. Supplemented by reference TRBV7-6 and TRBJ2-7, the full variable domain reads GAGVSQSPRYKVTKRGQDVALRCDPISGHVSLYWYRQALGQGPEFLTYFNYEAQQDKSGLPNDRFSAERPEGSISTLTIQRTEQRDSAMYRCASSPGTRDEQYFGPGTRLTVT.

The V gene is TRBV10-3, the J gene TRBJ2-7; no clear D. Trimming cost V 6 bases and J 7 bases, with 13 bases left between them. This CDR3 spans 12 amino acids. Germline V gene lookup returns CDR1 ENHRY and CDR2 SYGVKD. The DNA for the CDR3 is TGTGCCATCAGCCGGGTTCCCCAAGAGCAGTACTTC. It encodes CAISRVPQEQYF.

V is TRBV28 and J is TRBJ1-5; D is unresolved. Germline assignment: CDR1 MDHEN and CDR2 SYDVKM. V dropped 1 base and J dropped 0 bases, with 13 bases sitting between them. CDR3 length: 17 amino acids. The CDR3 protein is CASSLSTVQPSNQPQHF. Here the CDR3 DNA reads TGTGCCAGCAGTTTATCCACAGTTCAACCTAGCAATCAGCCCCAGCATTTT.

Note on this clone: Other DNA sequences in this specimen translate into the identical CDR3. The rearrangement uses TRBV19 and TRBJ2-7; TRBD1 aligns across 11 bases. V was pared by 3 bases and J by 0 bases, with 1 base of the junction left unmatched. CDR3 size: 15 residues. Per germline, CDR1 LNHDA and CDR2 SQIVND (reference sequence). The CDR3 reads CASSIGTGGSYEQYF. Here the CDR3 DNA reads TGTGCCAGTAGTATTGGGACAGGGGGCTCCTACGAGCAGTACTTC.

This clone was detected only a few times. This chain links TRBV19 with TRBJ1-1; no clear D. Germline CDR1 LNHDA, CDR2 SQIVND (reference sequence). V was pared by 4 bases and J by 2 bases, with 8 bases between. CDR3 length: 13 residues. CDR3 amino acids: CASSTLANTEAFF. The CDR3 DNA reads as TGTGCCAGTAGTACACTTGCCAACACTGAAGCTTTCTTT.

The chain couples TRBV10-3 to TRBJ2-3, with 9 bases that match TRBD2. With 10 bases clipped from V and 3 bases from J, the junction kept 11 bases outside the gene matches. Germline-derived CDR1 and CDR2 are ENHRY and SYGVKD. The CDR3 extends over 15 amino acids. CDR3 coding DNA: TGTGCCACCCAACGGGCTAGCGGGACGACAGATACGCAGTATTTT. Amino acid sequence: CATQRASGTTDTQYF.

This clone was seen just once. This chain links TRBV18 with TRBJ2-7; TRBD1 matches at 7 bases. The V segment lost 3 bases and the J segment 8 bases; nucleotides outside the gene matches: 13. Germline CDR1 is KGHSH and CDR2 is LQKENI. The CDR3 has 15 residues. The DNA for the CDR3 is TGTGCCAGCTCACCCACAGGGGCCCTTCCTACGCAGCAGTACTTC. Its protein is CASSPTGALPTQQYF.

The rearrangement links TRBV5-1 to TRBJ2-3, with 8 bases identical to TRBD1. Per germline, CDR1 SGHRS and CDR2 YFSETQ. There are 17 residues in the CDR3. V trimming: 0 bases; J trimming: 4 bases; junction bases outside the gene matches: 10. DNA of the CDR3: TGCGCCAGCAGCTTGGCCGCGGCAGGGGGCTTGGCAGATACGCAGTATTTT. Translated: CASSLAAAGGLADTQYF.

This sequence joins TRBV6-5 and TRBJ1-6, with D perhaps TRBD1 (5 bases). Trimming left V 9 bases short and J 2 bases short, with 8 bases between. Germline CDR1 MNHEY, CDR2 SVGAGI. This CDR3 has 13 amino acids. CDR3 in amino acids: CASGGAYNSPLHF. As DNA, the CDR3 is TGTGCCAGTGGGGGGGCCTATAATTCACCCCTCCACTTT.

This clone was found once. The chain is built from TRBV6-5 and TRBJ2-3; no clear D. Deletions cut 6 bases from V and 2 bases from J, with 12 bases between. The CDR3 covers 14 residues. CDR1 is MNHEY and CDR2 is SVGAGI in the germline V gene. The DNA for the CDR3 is TGTGCCAGCAGCCCTCACTCTTTCACAGATACGCAGTATTTT. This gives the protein CASSPHSFTDTQYF.

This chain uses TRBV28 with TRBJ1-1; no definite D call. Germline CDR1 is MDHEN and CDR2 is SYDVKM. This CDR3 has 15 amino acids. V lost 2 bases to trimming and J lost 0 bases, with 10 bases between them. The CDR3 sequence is CASSLVGMLNTEAFF. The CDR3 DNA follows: TGTGCCAGCAGTTTAGTGGGGATGCTGAACACTGAAGCTTTCTTT.

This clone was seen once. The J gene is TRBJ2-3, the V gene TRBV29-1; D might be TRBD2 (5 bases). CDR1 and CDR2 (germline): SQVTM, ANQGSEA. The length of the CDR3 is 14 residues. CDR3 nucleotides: TGCAGTATTCGGCGGGTGGAGCTCACAGATACGCAGTATTTT. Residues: CSIRRVELTDTQYF.

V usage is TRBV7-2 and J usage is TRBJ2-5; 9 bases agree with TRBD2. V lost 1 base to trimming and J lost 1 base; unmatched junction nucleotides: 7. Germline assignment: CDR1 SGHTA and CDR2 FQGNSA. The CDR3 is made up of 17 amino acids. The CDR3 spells CASSLVLAGPPQETQYF. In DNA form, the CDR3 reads TGTGCCAGCAGCTTAGTACTAGCGGGTCCCCCCCAAGAGACCCAGTACTTC.

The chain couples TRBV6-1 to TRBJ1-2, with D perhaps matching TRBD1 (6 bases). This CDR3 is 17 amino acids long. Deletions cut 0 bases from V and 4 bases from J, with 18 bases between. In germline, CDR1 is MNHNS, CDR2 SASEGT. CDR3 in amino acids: CASSEAPGEANPYGYTF. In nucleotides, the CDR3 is TGTGCCAGCAGTGAAGCGCCAGGGGAGGCGAACCCCTATGGCTACACCTTC.

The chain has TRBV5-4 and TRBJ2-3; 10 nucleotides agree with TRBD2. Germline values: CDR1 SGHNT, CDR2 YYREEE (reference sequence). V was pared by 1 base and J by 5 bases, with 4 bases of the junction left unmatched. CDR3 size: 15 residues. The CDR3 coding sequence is TGTGCCAGCAGCTTGAGAGCGGGAGGGGGAGATACGCAGTATTTT. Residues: CASSLRAGGGDTQYF. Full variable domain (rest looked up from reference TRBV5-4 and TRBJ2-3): ETGVTQSPTHLIKTRGQQVTLRCSSQSGHNTVSWYQQALGQGPQFIFQYYREEENGRGNFPPRFSGLQFPNYSSELNVNALELDDSALYLCASSLRAGGGDTQYFGPGTRLTVL.

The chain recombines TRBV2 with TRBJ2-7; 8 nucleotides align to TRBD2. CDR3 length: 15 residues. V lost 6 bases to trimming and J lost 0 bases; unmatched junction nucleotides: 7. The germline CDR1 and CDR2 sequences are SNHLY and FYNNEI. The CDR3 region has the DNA TGTGCCAGCAGCCCGACTAGCGTCTACTCCTACGAGCAGTACTTC. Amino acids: CASSPTSVYSYEQYF.

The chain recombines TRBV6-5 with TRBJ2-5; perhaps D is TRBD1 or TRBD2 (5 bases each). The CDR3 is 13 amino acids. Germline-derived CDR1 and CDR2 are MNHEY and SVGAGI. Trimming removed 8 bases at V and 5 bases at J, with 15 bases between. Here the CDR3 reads CASRAGAGETQYF. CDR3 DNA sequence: TGTGCCAGCCGAGCCGGGGCTGGCGAGACCCAGTACTTC.

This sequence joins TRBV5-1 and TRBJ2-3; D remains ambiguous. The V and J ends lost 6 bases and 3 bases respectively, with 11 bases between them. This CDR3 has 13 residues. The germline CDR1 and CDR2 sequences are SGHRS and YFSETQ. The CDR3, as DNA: TGCGCCAGCAACCCTCTGGGGACAGATACGCAGTATTTT. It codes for CASNPLGTDTQYF.

The CDR3 coding sequence is TGTGCCAGCAGCGTGAGAGGGACAGGGGGCGCAGTCCACTCCAATGAGCAGTTCTTC. It translates to CASSVRGTGGAVHSNEQFF. The rearrangement links TRBV9 to TRBJ2-1; TRBD1 matches 12 bases. Germline CDR1 SGDLS, CDR2 YYNGEE. The ends lost 2 bases at V and 6 bases at J; junction bases unmatched: 15. This CDR3 region has 19 residues.